This entry lists 9 T cell receptor beta chains sequenced from one sample in a study of blood T cell dynamics during melanoma immunotherapy. Time point specified: week 3, after first cycle of checkpoint inhibitor. Generated by immunoSEQ multiplex PCR, the TCRdb table keeps only in-frame clones and is missing some. This sample has 10,000 to 13,000 clones, with over 70% found just once. The starting material was blood, obtained from a patient treated with checkpoint blockade. The receptors here all came from a human donor with melanoma.

V usage is TRBV6-1 and J usage is TRBJ2-3; 8 bases agree with TRBD2. Germline V gene data show CDR1 as MNHNS and CDR2 as SASEGT. The CDR3 spans 14 residues. V lost 2 bases to trimming and J lost 5 bases; unmatched junction nucleotides: 3. The DNA for the CDR3 is TGTGCCAGCAGTGAAAGGCGGGGGGAAGATACGCAGTATTTT. This sequence encodes CASSERRGEDTQYF.

This clone was observed a few times. The rearrangement joins TRBV6-6 to TRBJ1-2, with D perhaps TRBD1 (5 bases). The CDR3 is made up of 16 amino acids. In germline, CDR1 is MNHNY, CDR2 SVGAGI (reference sequence). The germline V and J ends were trimmed by 5 bases and 4 bases, with 20 bases remaining between them. This chain's CDR3 is CASSPGTGIKSYGYTF. The CDR3, as DNA: TGTGCCAGCAGTCCCGGGACGGGGATTAAGAGCTATGGCTACACCTTC.

The chain couples TRBV6-1 to TRBJ1-2; 9 positions match TRBD1. The length of the CDR3 is 15 residues. CDR1 and CDR2 (germline): MNHNS, SASEGT. The V gene end was trimmed by 0 bases and the J gene end by 2 bases; junction bases not matched to a gene: 1. The CDR3 DNA reads as TGTGCCAGCAGTGAAGCCGGGACAGGGAACTATGGCTACACCTTC. It translates to CASSEAGTGNYGYTF.

The chain links TRBV5-6 to TRBJ2-2; TRBD2 aligns across 9 bases. The CDR3 extends over 14 amino acids. V trimming: 5 bases; J trimming: 5 bases; junction bases outside the gene matches: 4. CDR1 is SGHDT and CDR2 is YYEEEE in the germline V gene. The CDR3 loop is CASSPSGGTGELFF. The CDR3 DNA reads as TGTGCCAGCAGTCCAAGCGGGGGGACCGGGGAGCTGTTTTTT.

The chain couples TRBV7-9 to TRBJ2-5; 8 bases fit TRBD1. Germline loops: CDR1 SEHNR, CDR2 FQNEAQ (reference sequence). The CDR3 runs to 15 residues. V lost 2 bases, J lost 3 bases, and 5 bases stayed unmatched. The CDR3 loop is CASSLKGQGEETQYF. CDR3 nucleotides: TGTGCCAGCAGCTTAAAAGGACAGGGAGAAGAGACCCAGTACTTC.

The chain has TRBV5-1 and TRBJ2-3; D unclear. V shed 0 bases and J shed 5 bases, with 10 bases lying between them. Germline CDR1 and CDR2: SGHRS and YFSETQ. The CDR3 totals 14 residues. The CDR3 region is CASSLGSVGDTQYF. The CDR3 nucleotides read TGCGCCAGCAGCTTGGGGTCGGTTGGAGATACGCAGTATTTT.

The chain carries TRBV19 and TRBJ2-1; TRBD1 matches 8 bases. Unmatched junction bases numbered 14, after V lost 6 bases and J lost 10 bases. CDR3 length equals 15 residues. The germline CDR1 and CDR2 sequences are LNHDA and SQIVND (reference sequence). DNA for the CDR3: TGTGCCAGTAGAAACAGGGGGGCCACCATCGGGGAGCAGTTCTTC. It codes for CASRNRGATIGEQFF. Supplemented by reference TRBV19 and TRBJ2-1, the full variable domain reads DGGITQSPKYLFRKEGQNVTLSCEQNLNHDAMYWYRQDPGQGLRLIYYSQIVNDFQKGDIAEGYSVSREKKESFPLTVTSAQKNPTAFYLCASRNRGATIGEQFFGPGTRLTVL.

The genes are TRBV5-4 and TRBJ1-2; D is ambiguous. CDR1 is SGHNT and CDR2 is YYREEE in the germline V gene (reference sequence). Trimming cost V 4 bases and J 3 bases, with 16 bases left between them. The CDR3 covers 15 residues. CDR3 amino acids: CASSPGRARDYGYTF. As DNA, the CDR3 is TGTGCCAGCAGCCCTGGGAGGGCCCGGGACTATGGCTACACCTTC. Full variable domain (rest looked up from reference TRBV5-4 and TRBJ1-2): ETGVTQSPTHLIKTRGQQVTLRCSSQSGHNTVSWYQQALGQGPQFIFQYYREEENGRGNFPPRFSGLQFPNYSSELNVNALELDDSALYLCASSPGRARDYGYTFGSGTRLTVV.

This clone has a handful of counts. V and J are TRBV21-1 and TRBJ2-2; no check of the table's D call, TRBD1, against the DNA was made. TRBV21-1 is marked as a pseudogene. CDR3 length: 15 residues. The CDR3 protein is CASSNNTRNTGELFF. The CDR3 bases are TGTGCCAGCAGCAACAACACCCGGAACACCGGGGAGCTGTTTTTT.